The T cell receptor (beta chain) under discussion was sequenced for a study of blood T cells in healthy people across ages. It was with a sample-barcoded 5' primer and a J-beta primer mix that a second PCR of about 6 to 12 cycles was run. Using its own MiXCR run on the 5' RACE reads, TCRdb lists one record per CDR3 protein. The table includes around 990,000 distinct CDR3 sequences, 20% to 25% detected once. Trimming removed 3 bases at V and 5 bases at J, with 14 bases between. CDR1 and CDR2 (germline): MGHRA, YSYEKL. The CDR3 has 15 amino acids. These data are also associated with another study on T cells of mothers and their children.

The clonotype originates from a girl aged 2-9 years in good health. J is TRBJ1-3 and V is TRBV4-1; D perhaps matches TRBD1 (5 bases). The specimen was blood. In DNA form, the CDR3 reads TGCGCCAGCAGCCATGTCAGGGTAGGAAGAAACACCATATATTTT. Protein product: CASSHVRVGRNTIYF.